This T cell receptor (beta chain) was found in a study of blood T cell repertoires in COVID-19. About the study: Some COVID-19 samples were acute and others convalescent; all came from the United States, Italy and Spain. Sources were T cells, B-cell-depleted T cells, or PBMCs; the material itself was cDNA or gDNA.

Authors' data handling: The assay estimated nucleated cells by amplifying reference gene primers. Measured with immunoSEQ multiplex PCR; TCRdb has only the in-frame clones, and not every one. The V and J calls and clone size were taken over from that table, and D and trimming were inferred from the DNA. Altogether about 43,000 clones are present, 75% to 90% being singletons, with the ten largest covering about 9.1%. The sequence came from a woman of 80 years or more with active COVID-19. Input material: peripheral blood.

CDR3 DNA sequence: TGTGCCACCAGCAGAGACAGGCTGGTAGTCACAGATACGCAGTATTTT. Protein sequence: CATSRDRLVVTDTQYF. The gene calls are TRBV15 and TRBJ2-3, with unresolved D. With 0 bases removed from V and 2 bases from J, the gap between germline ends came to 12 bases. Looked up from germline, CDR1 is LNHNV and CDR2 is YYDKDF (reference sequence). The CDR3 length is 16 residues.